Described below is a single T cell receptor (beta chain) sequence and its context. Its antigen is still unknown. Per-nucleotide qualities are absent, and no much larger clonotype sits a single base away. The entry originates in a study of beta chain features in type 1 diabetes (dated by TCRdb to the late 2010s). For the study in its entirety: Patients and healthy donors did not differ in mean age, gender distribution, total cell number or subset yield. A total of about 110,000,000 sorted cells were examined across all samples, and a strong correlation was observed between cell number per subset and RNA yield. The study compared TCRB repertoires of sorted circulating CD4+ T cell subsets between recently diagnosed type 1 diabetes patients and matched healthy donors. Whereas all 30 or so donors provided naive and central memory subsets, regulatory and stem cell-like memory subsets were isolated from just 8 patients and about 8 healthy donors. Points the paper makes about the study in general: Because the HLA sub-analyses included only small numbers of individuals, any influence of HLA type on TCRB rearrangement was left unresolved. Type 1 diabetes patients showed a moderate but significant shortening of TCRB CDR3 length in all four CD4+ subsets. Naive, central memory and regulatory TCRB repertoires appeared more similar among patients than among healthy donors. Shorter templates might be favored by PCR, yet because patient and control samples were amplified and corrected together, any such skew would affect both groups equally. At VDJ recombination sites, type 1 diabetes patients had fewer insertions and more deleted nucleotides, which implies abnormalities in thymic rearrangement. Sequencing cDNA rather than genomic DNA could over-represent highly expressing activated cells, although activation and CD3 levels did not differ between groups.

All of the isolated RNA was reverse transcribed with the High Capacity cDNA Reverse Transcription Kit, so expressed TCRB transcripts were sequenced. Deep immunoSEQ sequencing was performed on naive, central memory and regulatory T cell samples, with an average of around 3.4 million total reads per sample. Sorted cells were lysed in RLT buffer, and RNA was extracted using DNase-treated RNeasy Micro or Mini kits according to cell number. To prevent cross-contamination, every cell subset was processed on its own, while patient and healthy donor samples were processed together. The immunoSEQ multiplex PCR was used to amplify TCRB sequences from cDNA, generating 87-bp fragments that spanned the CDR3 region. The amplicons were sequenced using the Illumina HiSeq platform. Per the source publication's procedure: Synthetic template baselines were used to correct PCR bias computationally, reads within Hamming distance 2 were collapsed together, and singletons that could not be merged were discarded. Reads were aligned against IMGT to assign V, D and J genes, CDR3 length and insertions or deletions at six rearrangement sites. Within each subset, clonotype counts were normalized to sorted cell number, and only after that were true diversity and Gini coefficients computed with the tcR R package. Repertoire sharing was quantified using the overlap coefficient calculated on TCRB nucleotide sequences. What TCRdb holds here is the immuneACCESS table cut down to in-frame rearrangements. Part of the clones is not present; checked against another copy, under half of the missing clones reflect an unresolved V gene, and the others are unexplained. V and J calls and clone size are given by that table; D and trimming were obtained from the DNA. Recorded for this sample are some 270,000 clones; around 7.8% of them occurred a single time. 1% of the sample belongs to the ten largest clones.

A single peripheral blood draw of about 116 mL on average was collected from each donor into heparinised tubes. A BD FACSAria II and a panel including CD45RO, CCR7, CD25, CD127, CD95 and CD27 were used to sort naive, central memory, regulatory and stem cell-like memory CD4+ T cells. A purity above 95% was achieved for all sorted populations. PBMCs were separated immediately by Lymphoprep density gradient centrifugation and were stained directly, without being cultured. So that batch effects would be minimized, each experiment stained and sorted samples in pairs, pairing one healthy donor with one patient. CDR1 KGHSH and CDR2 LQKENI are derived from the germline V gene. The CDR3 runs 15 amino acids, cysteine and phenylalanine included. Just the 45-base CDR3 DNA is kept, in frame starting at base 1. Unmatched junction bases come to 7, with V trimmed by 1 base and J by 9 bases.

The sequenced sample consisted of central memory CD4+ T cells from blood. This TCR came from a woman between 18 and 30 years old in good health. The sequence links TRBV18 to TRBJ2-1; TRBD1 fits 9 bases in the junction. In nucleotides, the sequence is TGTGCCAGCTCACCACAACAGGGACAGGGCGGTGAGCAGTTCTTC. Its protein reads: CASSPQQGQGGEQFF. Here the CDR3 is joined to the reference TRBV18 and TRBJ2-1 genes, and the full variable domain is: NAGVMQNPRHLVRRRGQEARLRCSPMKGHSHVYWYRQLPEEGLKFMVYLQKENIIDESGMPKERFSAEFPKEGPSILRIQQVVRGDSAAYFCASSPQQGQGGEQFFGPGTRLTVL.